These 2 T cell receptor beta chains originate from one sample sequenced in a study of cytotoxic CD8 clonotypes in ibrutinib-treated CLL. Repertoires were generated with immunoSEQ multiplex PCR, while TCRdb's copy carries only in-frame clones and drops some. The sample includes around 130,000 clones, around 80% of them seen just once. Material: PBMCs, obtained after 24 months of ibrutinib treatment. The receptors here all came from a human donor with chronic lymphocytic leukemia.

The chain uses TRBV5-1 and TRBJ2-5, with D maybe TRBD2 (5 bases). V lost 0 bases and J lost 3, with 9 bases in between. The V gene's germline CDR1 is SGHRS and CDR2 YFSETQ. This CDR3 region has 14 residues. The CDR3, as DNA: TGCGCCAGCAGCTTGGCCTCCGGGGAAGAGACCCAGTACTTC. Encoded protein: CASSLASGEETQYF. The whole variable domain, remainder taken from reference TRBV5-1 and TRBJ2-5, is KAGVTQTPRYLIKTRGQQVTLSCSPISGHRSVSWYQQTPGQGLQFLFEYFSETQRNKGNFPGRFSGRQFSNSRSEMNVSTLELGDSALYLCASSLASGEETQYFGPGTRLLVL.

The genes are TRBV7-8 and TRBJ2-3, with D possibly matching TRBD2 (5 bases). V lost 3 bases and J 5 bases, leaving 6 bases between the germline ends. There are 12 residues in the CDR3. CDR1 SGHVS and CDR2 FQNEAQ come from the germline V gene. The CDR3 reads CASSLRVDTQYF. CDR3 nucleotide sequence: TGTGCCAGCAGCTTGCGGGTAGATACGCAGTATTTT.